A single sample gave rise to the 2 T cell receptor beta chains below, sequenced in a study of identical twins. TCRdb reanalysed the 5' RACE reads using MiXCR and keeps one entry per CDR3 protein. The sample shows about 220,000 distinct CDR3 sequences, around 6.9% of them seen only once. These data were also reused for a study on yellow fever vaccine responses in identical twins.

Material: memory (CD45RO+) T cells sorted from blood. The receptors were sampled from a woman between 18 and 29 years old in good health.

This clonotype was seen ten or more times. The rearrangement joins TRBV6-5 to TRBJ2-2, with D unclear. Trimming removed 2 bases at V and 5 bases at J, with 18 bases between. The CDR3 covers 17 residues. CDR1 MNHEY and CDR2 SVGAGI come from the germline V gene. DNA for the CDR3: TGTGCCAGCAGTTACAGGCCAGGAGCAATCAGGACCGGGGAGCTGTTTTTT. Residues: CASSYRPGAIRTGELFF.

This clonotype was detected many times. The chain recombines TRBV12-3 or TRBV12-4 with TRBJ1-2; D perhaps matches TRBD1 (5 bases). The V end lost 5 bases, the J end lost 8 bases, and 18 bases lay between the germline ends. The CDR3 length is 14 residues. CDR3: CASSLRLGVSGYTF. The DNA for the CDR3 is TGTGCCAGCAGTCTCCGCCTAGGGGTTAGCGGCTACACCTTC.